This section outlines one TCR beta chain sequence together with its context. As processed by the authors: Quantification of nucleated cells was approximated via reference gene primer amplification. The method was immunoSEQ multiplex PCR; TCRdb's version includes in-frame clones alone and lacks a portion of them. That table furnishes V, J and clone size, whereas the DNA furnished D and trimming. Of 110,000 to 150,000 clones in the sample, roughly 80% were seen once. The data originate from a study of blood T cell repertoires in COVID-19. Study context: The United States, Italy and Spain supplied acute and convalescent COVID-19 samples.

Trimming cost V 8 bases and J 0 bases; bases outside gene matches: 9. Germline CDR1 and CDR2: SSHAT and FNYEAQ (reference sequence). This CDR3 contains 15 residues. J is TRBJ1-2 and V is TRBV7-7, with 7 bases identical to TRBD1. The receptor was derived from a woman older than 75 with acute or convalescent COVID-19. The specimen was peripheral blood. The CDR3 protein is CASPRYRGPNYGYTF. The CDR3 bases are TGTGCCAGCCCCCGGTACAGGGGCCCTAACTATGGCTACACCTTC.